This TCR beta chain was captured by sequencing in a study of blood T cell repertoires in COVID-19. This clone was seen more than once but under ten times. Germline V gene lookup returns CDR1 SGHKS and CDR2 YYEKEE (reference sequence). The junction had 5 bases not matched to a gene; V was cut back by 4 bases and J by 3 bases. The CDR3 loop spans 15 amino acids. TCRdb's table, derived via immunoSEQ multiplex PCR, lists solely in-frame clones and lacks some. The sample contains some 220,000 clones, 80% to 95% of which appear only once. The material sequenced was peripheral blood. The chain has TRBV5-5 and TRBJ1-3, with 9 bases aligning to TRBD1. This receptor was obtained from a man aged 25-45 years with COVID-19, enrolled during active disease. Here the CDR3 reads CASSQRQGVGNTIYF. The CDR3 region has the DNA TGTGCCAGCAGCCAGCGACAGGGGGTTGGAAACACCATATATTTT. Complete variable domain (other parts from reference TRBV5-5 and TRBJ1-3): DAGVTQSPTHLIKTRGQQVTLRCSPISGHKSVSWYQQVLGQGPQFIFQYYEKEERGRGNFPDRFSARQFPNYSSELNVNALLLGDSALYLCASSQRQGVGNTIYFGEGSWLTVV.